The 29 T cell receptor beta chains given below trace back to one sample, sequenced in a study of sequential checkpoint blockade in melanoma. Using immunoSEQ multiplex PCR, the repertoire was profiled, and TCRdb retains in-frame clones only, with some absent. The profile covers about 6,900 clones, with about 25% appearing a single time and about 9.5% taken by the ten largest. Treatment: randomized to nivolumab then ipilimumab (arm A) or the reverse (arm B). This specimen consisted of tumor tissue (inferred from file names), obtained from a patient given nivolumab and ipilimumab in sequence. The receptors stem from a human donor with melanoma.

At least ten counts were recorded for this clone. The chain is built from TRBV7-5 and TRBJ2-5; TRBD2, the table's D call, was not compared with the DNA. TRBV7-5 is marked as a pseudogene. The CDR3 has 15 amino acids. The CDR3 nucleotides are TGTGCCAGCAGCTTAGTCTATACCAGCGCCGAGACCCAGTACTTC. It encodes CASSLVYTSAETQYF.

This clone was seen ten or more times. The chain links TRBV6-8 to TRBJ2-3, with TRBD2 matching over 8 bases. Trimming cost V 5 bases and J 4 bases; bases outside gene matches: 8. This CDR3 is 15 amino acids long. Germline lookup yields CDR1 MNHGY and CDR2 SAAAGT. CDR3 DNA sequence: TGTGCCAGCAGTGAGATACCGGGACTAGCAGATACGCAGTATTTT. Its protein product is CASSEIPGLADTQYF.

This clone was seen a handful of times. The chain recombines TRBV6-8 with TRBJ2-1; 9 bases match TRBD1. Germline CDR1 and CDR2: MNHGY and SAAAGT. Trimming at V came to 2 bases and at J to 7 bases, leaving 6 bases not matched to a gene. The CDR3 totals 15 residues. This CDR3 is CASSYEGQGWNEQFF. The DNA for the CDR3 is TGTGCCAGCAGTTACGAAGGACAGGGGTGGAATGAGCAGTTCTTC.

This clone was counted ten times or more. CDR3 DNA sequence: TGTGCCAGCAGCTTAGACCCCAGGGGTCGAACCGGGGAGCTGTTTTTT. Protein: CASSLDPRGRTGELFF. The gene calls are TRBV11-3 and TRBJ2-2, with D perhaps matching TRBD1 (6 bases). The CDR3 is 16 amino acids. V lost 0 bases, J lost 5 bases, and 13 bases lay in between. CDR1 SGHNT and CDR2 YENEEA come from the germline V gene.

This clone was counted between two and nine times. The chain uses TRBV9 and TRBJ2-2; either TRBD1 or TRBD2 may fit D (5 bases each). There are 14 residues in the CDR3. Trimming stripped 9 bases from V and 2 bases from J, with 14 bases between. The V gene's germline CDR1 is SGDLS and CDR2 YYNGEE. The CDR3 sequence: CATRRGPNTGELFF. CDR3 coding DNA: TGTGCCACCCGTCGGGGACCCAACACCGGGGAGCTGTTTTTT.

The V call is TRBV11-3, the J call TRBJ2-1; D uncertain. CDR1 and CDR2 (germline): SGHNT, YENEEA. The CDR3 runs to 14 residues. V was shortened by 3 bases and J by 3 bases, with 9 bases between the two germline ends. This CDR3 reads CASSLVHYYNEQFF. The DNA for the CDR3 is TGTGCCAGCAGCTTGGTACACTACTACAATGAGCAGTTCTTC.

This clone was detected many times. This chain joins TRBV6-8 and TRBJ2-1; D is undetermined. The V end lost 8 bases, the J end lost 6 bases, and 11 bases lay between the germline ends. Germline loops: CDR1 MNHGY, CDR2 SAAAGT. The CDR3 is made up of 12 amino acids. The CDR3 is CASRGLSNEQFF. CDR3 sequence (DNA): TGTGCCAGCCGAGGATTGAGCAATGAGCAGTTCTTC.

This clone rates as medium-sized. This chain joins TRBV29-1 and TRBJ1-2, with D hard to call. The CDR3 covers 13 residues. V lost 1 base and J lost 4, with 10 bases in between. Per germline, CDR1 SQVTM and CDR2 ANQGSEA. CDR3 DNA: TGCAGCGTTGAAGGCTCGGGATCCTATGGCTACACCTTC. This translates into CSVEGSGSYGYTF.

This clone turned up a few times. The chain combines TRBV11-3 with TRBJ2-5; 8 bases match TRBD2. The germline CDR1 and CDR2 sequences are SGHNT and YENEEA. CDR3 length: 19 residues. After removal of 5 bases from V and 3 bases from J, the junction contained 20 bases not matched to a gene. The CDR3 sequence is CASSPRGGAYLREEETQYF. As DNA, the CDR3 is TGTGCCAGCAGCCCGAGGGGCGGGGCTTACCTGCGGGAGGAAGAGACCCAGTACTTC.

This clone occurred a few times. The CDR3 DNA sequence: TGCAGCGTTGACCATAGCGGGATAGAGACCCAGTACTTC. This sequence encodes CSVDHSGIETQYF. The chain combines TRBV29-1 with TRBJ2-5; 8 nucleotides agree with TRBD2. Trimming cost V 3 bases and J 4 bases; bases outside gene matches: 4. The V gene's germline CDR1 is SQVTM and CDR2 ANQGSEA. The CDR3 is made up of 13 amino acids.

Many counts were recorded for this clone. This rearrangement joins TRBV11-3 to TRBJ1-4; 9 bases fit TRBD1. V dropped 6 bases and J dropped 3; count of bases not matched to a gene: 14. CDR1 SGHNT and CDR2 YENEEA come from the germline V gene. This CDR3 has 18 residues. This CDR3 reads CASSTGTGYPPANEKLFF. In nucleotides, the CDR3 is TGTGCCAGCAGTACCGGGACAGGGTACCCCCCAGCTAATGAAAAACTGTTTTTT.

The chain links TRBV5-1 to TRBJ1-2; 10 nucleotides agree with TRBD1. V shed 3 bases and J 2 bases; nucleotides not matched to a gene: 10. Germline loops: CDR1 SGHRS, CDR2 YFSETQ. CDR3 length: 17 amino acids. The CDR3 nucleotides are TGCGCCAGCAGCTACGGACAGGGGGGTCTGATAAACTATGGCTACACCTTC. This sequence encodes CASSYGQGGLINYGYTF.

The chain has TRBV19 and TRBJ2-1, with D tentatively TRBD2 (6 bases). Per the germline V gene, CDR1 is LNHDA and CDR2 is SQIVND (reference sequence). V lost 7 bases, J lost 6 bases, and 19 bases lay in between. The CDR3 runs to 15 residues. The CDR3 DNA reads as TGTGCCAGTAACCCACGAACGGGAGCAGGCAATGAGCAGTTCTTC. Its translation is CASNPRTGAGNEQFF.

V gene TRBV9 combines with J gene TRBJ1-3, with D unresolved. This CDR3 region has 15 residues. Germline values: CDR1 SGDLS, CDR2 YYNGEE. V lost 0 bases and J 0 bases, leaving 7 bases between the germline ends. The chain's CDR3 is CASSVGWSSGNTIYF. The CDR3 nucleotides read TGTGCCAGCAGCGTAGGGTGGAGCTCTGGAAACACCATATATTTT.

This clone was found once. The chain is built from TRBV5-1 and TRBJ2-7, with 11 nucleotides matching TRBD2. V lost 4 bases, J lost 5 bases, and 5 bases stayed unmatched. From germline, CDR1 is SGHRS and CDR2 YFSETQ. The CDR3 sequence is 14 residues long. The CDR3: CASSLSGRDDEQYV. Written as DNA, the CDR3 is TGCGCCAGCAGCCTTAGCGGGAGGGATGACGAGCAGTACGTC.

The chain combines TRBV14 with TRBJ2-1; D unresolved. Germline assignment: CDR1 SGHDN and CDR2 FVKESK. CDR3 length: 15 amino acids. With 1 base removed from V and 0 bases from J, the gap between germline ends came to 7 bases. CDR3 coding DNA: TGTGCCAGCAGCCAAGTACACAGCTCCTACAATGAGCAGTTCTTC. Encoded protein: CASSQVHSSYNEQFF.

This clone was counted at least ten times. The rearrangement links TRBV11-3 to TRBJ1-1, with no clear D. The germline gives CDR1 SGHNT, CDR2 YENEEA. V gave up 3 bases and J gave up 8 bases, with 19 bases separating them. This CDR3 has 15 residues. The CDR3 coding sequence is TGTGCCAGCAGCTTGCAGTGGACGGCCGCCCCGGAAGCTTTCTTT. The encoded protein is CASSLQWTAAPEAFF.

This clone showed up many times. The V call is TRBV11-3, the J call TRBJ2-2; D is unresolved. This CDR3 spans 14 amino acids. The V end lost 5 bases, the J end lost 7 bases, and 14 bases lay between the germline ends. The germline V gene has CDR1 SGHNT and CDR2 YENEEA. The CDR3 is CASSPRVRSGELFF. In DNA, the CDR3 is TGTGCCAGCAGCCCACGGGTGAGGAGCGGGGAGCTGTTTTTT.

This chain connects TRBV18 to TRBJ2-2, with TRBD2 matching over 7 bases. CDR3 size: 16 residues. The V gene's germline CDR1 is KGHSH and CDR2 LQKENI. V lost 4 bases to trimming and J lost 2 bases; unmatched junction nucleotides: 7. The CDR3 DNA reads as TGTGCCAGCTCACTAAAACTAGCGCTAAACACCGGGGAGCTGTTTTTT. It encodes CASSLKLALNTGELFF.

The V call is TRBV19, the J call TRBJ2-2; D call uncertain. The germline V gene has CDR1 LNHDA and CDR2 SQIVND (reference sequence). V was cut by 5 bases and J by 7 bases, with 11 bases left in between. CDR3 size: 13 residues. Written as DNA, the CDR3 is TGTGCCAGTAGTTGGGGTGCCGGCGGGGAGCTGTTTTTT. Translated: CASSWGAGGELFF. Drawing the rest from reference TRBV19 and TRBJ2-2, the complete variable domain is DGGITQSPKYLFRKEGQNVTLSCEQNLNHDAMYWYRQDPGQGLRLIYYSQIVNDFQKGDIAEGYSVSREKKESFPLTVTSAQKNPTAFYLCASSWGAGGELFFGEGSRLTVL.

The chain couples TRBV19 to TRBJ2-3; 7 nucleotides match TRBD2. This CDR3 spans 17 amino acids. The J segment lost 0 bases and the V segment lost 5 bases, leaving 11 bases of the junction unmatched. Per germline, CDR1 LNHDA and CDR2 SQIVND (reference sequence). CDR3 in amino acids: CASSELAERTSTDTQYF. CDR3 DNA: TGTGCCAGTAGTGAGCTAGCGGAACGTACTAGCACAGATACGCAGTATTTT.

This rearrangement joins TRBV6-8 to TRBJ2-1; 10 bases are a match to TRBD2. Germline V CDR1 and CDR2: MNHGY, SAAAGT. The ends lost 8 bases at V and 10 bases at J; junction bases unmatched: 11. CDR3 length equals 14 residues. The CDR3 region has the DNA TGTGCCAGCTCCCCTAGCGGGAGCGCCAGGGAGCAGTTCTTC. Its protein product is CASSPSGSAREQFF.

This clone has only a few counts. The chain combines TRBV6-8 with TRBJ1-1; 9 nucleotides match TRBD1. The V and J ends lost 7 bases and 0 bases, in that order; junction bases with no gene match: 9. Germline V gives CDR1 MNHGY, CDR2 SAAAGT. The CDR3 spans 16 residues. The CDR3 coding sequence is TGTGCCAGCACTATCGGGACAGGGTACATGAACACTGAAGCTTTCTTT. Translated, it gives CASTIGTGYMNTEAFF.

This clone has just a few counts. This rearrangement joins TRBV9 to TRBJ1-3; a weak D match, TRBD1 (5 bases). This CDR3 comprises 19 residues. Per germline, CDR1 SGDLS and CDR2 YYNGEE. V lost 0 bases to trimming and J lost 0 bases, with 19 bases between them. For the CDR3, the DNA is TGTGCCAGCAGCGTAGCTACGGGAGGGACTCCCAGCTCTGGAAACACCATATATTTT. Translation: CASSVATGGTPSSGNTIYF.

In this sample, this clone turned up a few times. The rearrangement joins TRBV6-8 to TRBJ1-5; no reliable D call. Germline CDR1 MNHGY, CDR2 SAAAGT. CDR3 size: 14 residues. V lost 2 bases, J lost 5 bases, and 10 bases lay in between. This CDR3 reads CASSYPGFDQPQHF. DNA for the CDR3: TGTGCCAGCAGTTACCCGGGATTTGATCAGCCCCAGCATTTT.

This clone was recorded many times. Additional DNA sequences in this sample encode the identical CDR3. The chain joins TRBV6-8 to TRBJ2-2; tentatively, D is TRBD1 (6 bases). This CDR3 is 13 amino acids long. From germline, CDR1 is MNHGY and CDR2 SAAAGT. The V end lost 8 bases, the J end lost 5 bases, and 12 bases lay between the germline ends. This CDR3 reads CASRIGGTGELFF. DNA of the CDR3: TGTGCCAGCCGGATAGGGGGAACCGGGGAGCTGTTTTTT.

The rearrangement links TRBV28 to TRBJ2-3, with 9 bases identical to TRBD2. The CDR3 has 15 residues. With V trimmed by 3 bases and J by 6 bases, 7 bases remained unmatched. CDR1 and CDR2 from the germline V gene are MDHEN and SYDVKM. CDR3 region: CASSFGSGSADTQYF. In nucleotides, the CDR3 is TGTGCCAGCAGTTTTGGTAGCGGGAGTGCGGATACGCAGTATTTT.

The gene calls are TRBV30 and TRBJ2-5; D remains unclear. Trimming left V 0 bases short and J 5 bases short, with 7 bases between. This CDR3 is built from 12 residues. The germline V gene encodes CDR1 GTSNPN and CDR2 SVGIG (reference sequence). CDR3 sequence (DNA): TGTGCCTGGAGTGTCGTCGACGAGACCCAGTACTTC. It codes for CAWSVVDETQYF.

Only a few counts were recorded for this clone. The V and J genes are TRBV11-3 and TRBJ2-1; 12 bases are shared with TRBD2. Germline CDR1 reads SGHNT; CDR2 reads YENEEA. CDR3 length equals 14 residues. V dropped 5 bases and J dropped 10; count of bases not matched to a gene: 6. The CDR3 DNA reads as TGTGCCAGCAGCGCCGGACTAGCGGGAAGGGAGCAGTTCTTC. Translated, it gives CASSAGLAGREQFF.